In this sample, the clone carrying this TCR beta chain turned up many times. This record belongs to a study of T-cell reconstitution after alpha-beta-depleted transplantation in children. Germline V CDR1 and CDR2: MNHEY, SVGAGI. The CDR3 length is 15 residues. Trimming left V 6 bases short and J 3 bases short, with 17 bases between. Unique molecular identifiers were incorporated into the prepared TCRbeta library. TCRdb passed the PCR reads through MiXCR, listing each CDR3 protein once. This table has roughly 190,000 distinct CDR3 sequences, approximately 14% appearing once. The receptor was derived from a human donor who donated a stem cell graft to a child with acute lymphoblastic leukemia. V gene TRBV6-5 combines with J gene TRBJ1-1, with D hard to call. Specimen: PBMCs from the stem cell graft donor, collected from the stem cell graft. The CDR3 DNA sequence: TGTGCCAGCAGAGTGGACGGACTTCTACACACTGAAGCTTTCTTT. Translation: CASRVDGLLHTEAFF.